This T cell receptor beta chain derives from a study of cytomegalovirus exposure and HLA in healthy donors. Looking at the study overall: Of all 400 or so donors who were genotyped, around 82% belonged to the Caucasian-associated ancestry cluster.

The PCR used 60 Vbeta and 13 Jbeta primers. Data came from immunoSEQ multiplex PCR; TCRdb stores just in-frame clones and leaves some out. Counted here are around 92,000 clones, under 80% occurring once; the ten biggest clones make up 6.5% to 8.5%. Study findings and constraints: Both high specificity and high sensitivity reportedly marked the classifier's diagnosis of cytomegalovirus status. Most subjects had HLA-A and HLA-B alleles reportedly predicted accurately by TCR beta sequences. Association with HLA alleles at 0.05 false discovery rate was found for around 15,000 TCR beta sequences in a later analysis.

Regarding this clone: Its antigen remains unknown.

V lost 4 bases and J 5 bases, leaving 5 bases between the germline ends. The CDR3 is 11 amino acids. Germline-derived CDR1 and CDR2 are SGHAT and FQNNGV. Input material: PBMCs. This sequence was found in a human donor in good health. This chain joins TRBV11-2 and TRBJ2-5; D is uncertain. CDR3 region: CASSSGETQYF. For the CDR3, the DNA is TGTGCCAGCAGCTCCGGGGAGACCCAGTACTTC. The variable domain in full, completed from reference TRBV11-2 and TRBJ2-5, reads EAGVAQSPRYKIIEKRQSVAFWCNPISGHATLYWYQQILGQGPKLLIQFQNNGVVDDSQLPKDRFSAERLKGVDSTLKIQPAKLEDSAVYLCASSSGETQYFGPGTRLLVL.